This passage covers 15 T cell receptor beta chains from one sample sequenced in a study of T cells expressing NK-cell markers. TCRdb reprocessed the 5' RACE reads and stores each CDR3 protein as one record, lacking DNA. This repertoire includes around 110,000 distinct CDR3 sequences. Input material: blood T cells: a sorted CD56 or NKG2C T cell subset, CD4+ or CD8+ T cells, or bulk PBMC T cells (not recorded which). The receptors derive from a woman between 18 and 75 years old in good health.

The genes are TRBV6-4 and TRBJ1-1. Germline CDR1 is MRHNA and CDR2 is SNTAGT. The CDR3 is 13 residues long. CDR3 residues: CASSGTENTEAFF.

The chain has TRBV9 and TRBJ1-1; TCRdb returns TRBD1, unconfirmable since there is no DNA. This CDR3 region has 16 residues. The germline V gene has CDR1 SGDLS and CDR2 YYNGEE. The CDR3 loop reads CASSVVAGIAGTEAFF. Filled out from reference TRBV9 and TRBJ1-1, the complete variable domain reads DSGVTQTPKHLITATGQRVTLRCSPRSGDLSVYWYQQSLDQGLQFLIQYYNGEERAKGNILERFSAQQFPDLHSELNLSSLELGDSALYFCASSVVAGIAGTEAFFGQGTRLTVV.

The rearrangement joins TRBV4-1 to TRBJ2-4. From germline, CDR1 is MGHRA and CDR2 YSYEKL. CDR3 size: 13 residues. The CDR3 protein is CASSQGSPAIQYF.

CDR3 protein: CASSLVGATEQFF. J is TRBJ2-1 and V is TRBV5-6; the D gene TCRdb calls, TRBD1, cannot be checked with no DNA. The germline V gene has CDR1 SGHDT and CDR2 YYEEEE. CDR3 length: 13 residues. The whole variable domain, remainder taken from reference TRBV5-6 and TRBJ2-1, is DAGVTQSPTHLIKTRGQQVTLRCSPKSGHDTVSWYQQALGQGPQFIFQYYEEEERQRGNFPDRFSGHQFPNYSSELNVNALLLGDSALYLCASSLVGATEQFFGPGTRLTVL.

The chain combines TRBV20-1 with TRBJ2-7; TCRdb's assignment of TRBD1 cannot be checked, as there is no DNA. Germline V lookup: CDR1 DFQATT, CDR2 SNEGSKA (reference sequence). The CDR3 has 14 residues. CDR3 loop: CSAHSTEITYEQYF.

The chain recombines TRBV10-3 with TRBJ2-7; TCRdb's D call, TRBD2, is unchecked because there is no DNA. The CDR3 spans 17 residues. The germline CDR1 and CDR2 sequences are ENHRY and SYGVKD. This chain's CDR3 is CAISPSPGTSGSYEQYF.

This chain joins TRBV4-3 and TRBJ2-1. CDR1 and CDR2 from the germline V gene are LGHNA and YSLEER. CDR3 length: 15 amino acids. Here the CDR3 reads CASSQSTATYNEQFF.

This chain connects TRBV12-3 or TRBV12-4 to TRBJ2-1; the TCRdb call, TRBD1, lacks DNA for checking. The CDR3 has 13 residues. CDR3 region: CASGDREYNEQFF.

V gene TRBV20-1 combines with J gene TRBJ2-7; TCRdb's D call, TRBD2, is unchecked because there is no DNA. This CDR3 comprises 15 residues. Germline CDR1 and CDR2: DFQATT and SNEGSKA (reference sequence). CDR3 region: CSARGLGTSSYEQYF.

This chain links TRBV7-9 with TRBJ2-1; without DNA, the TCRdb call of TRBD2 cannot be checked. From germline, CDR1 is SEHNR and CDR2 FQNEAQ (reference sequence). The CDR3 runs to 16 residues. The CDR3 sequence is CASSFGGGPPYNEQFF.

The chain links TRBV7-6 to TRBJ2-3; TCRdb returns TRBD2, unconfirmable since there is no DNA. Germline loops: CDR1 SGHVS, CDR2 FNYEAQ. The CDR3 contains 15 residues. The CDR3 region is CASSLAPEDTDTQYF.

The chain employs TRBV19 and TRBJ2-1; TCRdb selects TRBD2, and the lack of DNA leaves this call unchecked. CDR1 LNHDA and CDR2 SQIVND come from the germline V gene (reference sequence). The CDR3 length is 14 residues. The CDR3 protein is CASHSGGPHNEQFF.

The chain links TRBV18 to TRBJ2-2. This CDR3 region has 15 residues. The germline V gene encodes CDR1 KGHSH and CDR2 LQKENI. The CDR3 reads CASSPPGHYTGELFF.

The genes are TRBV19 and TRBJ2-1. Germline V gene lookup returns CDR1 LNHDA and CDR2 SQIVND (reference sequence). The CDR3 consists of 15 residues. CDR3 amino acids: CASSSVGGSYNEQFF.

This chain connects TRBV7-9 to TRBJ1-1; TCRdb picks TRBD1, but there is no DNA to check that call. CDR1 and CDR2 (germline): SEHNR, FQNEAQ (reference sequence). This CDR3 contains 15 residues. CDR3 in amino acids: CASPLTGGMNTEAFF. Variable domain in full (rest from reference TRBV7-9 and TRBJ1-1): DTGVSQNPRHKITKRGQNVTFRCDPISEHNRLYWYRQTLGQGPEFLTYFQNEAQLEKSRLLSDRFSAERPKGSFSTLEIQRTEQGDSAMYLCASPLTGGMNTEAFFGQGTRLTVV.